This T cell receptor (beta chain) came from a study of blood T cell repertoires in COVID-19. TCRdb keeps only in-frame clones here, not all; method: immunoSEQ multiplex PCR. The sample records around 230,000 clones, 70% to 85% being singletons. Germline-derived CDR1 and CDR2 are MDHEN and SYDVKM. Trimming left V 6 bases short and J 5 bases short, with 11 bases between. The CDR3 is made up of 13 amino acids. The specimen sequenced was PBMCs or T cells enriched from blood (not recorded which). The receptor was isolated from a man in his forties who had recovered from COVID-19. This chain uses TRBV28 with TRBJ1-5; D is perhaps TRBD1 (6 bases). CDR3 DNA: TGTGCCAGCAGGCTACAGGGTTATCAGCCCCAGCATTTT. Translated, it gives CASRLQGYQPQHF.